This record covers a single T cell receptor (beta chain). Individuals drawn from around 25 US areas were roughly 18 to 100 years old. This specimen belongs to a study of blood T cell repertoires in COVID-19. Overall study: Some COVID-19 samples were acute and others convalescent; all came from the United States, Italy and Spain. In each case, the material was cDNA or gDNA derived from T cells, B-cell-depleted T cells, or PBMCs.

Germline V CDR1 and CDR2: MGHDK, SYGVNS. V was pared by 3 bases and J by 0 bases, with 6 bases between. CDR3 length: 14 amino acids. Assay: immunoSEQ multiplex PCR; the TCRdb copy retains only in-frame clones and omits some. In the table there are approximately 350,000 clones, over 75% of which are singletons. Sequencing was performed on PBMCs or T cells enriched from blood (not recorded which). This TCR was recovered from a woman aged 25 to 39 who had recovered from COVID-19. The rearrangement joins TRBV25-1 to TRBJ2-4; D possibly corresponds to TRBD2 (5 bases). In DNA form, the CDR3 reads TGTGCCAGCAGTGACGGGATAGCCAAAAACATTCAGTACTTC. It translates to CASSDGIAKNIQYF.